This T cell receptor beta chain was sequenced during a study of response to subunit inactivated influenza vaccine. About this clonotype: Its target is not known.

The V gene end was trimmed by 0 bases and the J gene end by 1 base; junction bases not matched to a gene: 0. Per the germline V gene, CDR1 is SGDLS and CDR2 is YYNGEE. CDR3 length equals 16 residues. Each CDR3 protein is one row after TCRdb ran MiXCR on the RT-PCR reads. The sample contains about 480,000 distinct CDR3 sequences, approximately 13% of which appear only once. Study-level results: Authors suggested seasonal influenza vaccinations each recruit few new T cells.

Source: PBMCs from blood, taken roughly 48 days after vaccination. The origin of this receptor is a man aged 45-65 years who received an inactivated influenza vaccine. This sequence joins TRBV9 and TRBJ2-2; 10 positions agree with TRBD2. CDR3 sequence reads: CASSVGLAGNTGELFF. The CDR3 nucleotides are TGTGCCAGCAGCGTAGGACTAGCGGGGAACACCGGGGAGCTGTTTTTT.